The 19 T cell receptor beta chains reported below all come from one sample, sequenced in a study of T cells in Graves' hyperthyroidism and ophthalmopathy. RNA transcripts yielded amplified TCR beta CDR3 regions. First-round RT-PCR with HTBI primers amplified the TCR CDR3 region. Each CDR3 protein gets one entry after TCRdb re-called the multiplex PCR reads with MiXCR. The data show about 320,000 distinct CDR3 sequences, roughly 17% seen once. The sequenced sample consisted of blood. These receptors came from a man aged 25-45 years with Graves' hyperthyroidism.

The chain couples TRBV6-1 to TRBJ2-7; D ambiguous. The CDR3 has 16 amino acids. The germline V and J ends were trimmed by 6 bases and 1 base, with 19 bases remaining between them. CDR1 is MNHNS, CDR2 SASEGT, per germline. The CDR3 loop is CASSGGSGTVSYEQYF. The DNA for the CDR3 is TGTGCCAGCAGCGGTGGTTCCGGCACCGTTTCCTACGAGCAGTACTTC.

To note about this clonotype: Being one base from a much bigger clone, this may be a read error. CDR3 sequence (DNA): TGCAGCGTTGTTGACAGGGCAGGACAGCCCCAGCATTTT. Amino acid sequence: CSVVDRAGQPQHF. The chain combines TRBV29-1 with TRBJ1-5; 7 bases line up with TRBD1. Unmatched junction bases numbered 7, after V lost 4 bases and J lost 7 bases. Per the germline V gene, CDR1 is SQVTM and CDR2 is ANQGSEA. The CDR3 runs 13 residues.

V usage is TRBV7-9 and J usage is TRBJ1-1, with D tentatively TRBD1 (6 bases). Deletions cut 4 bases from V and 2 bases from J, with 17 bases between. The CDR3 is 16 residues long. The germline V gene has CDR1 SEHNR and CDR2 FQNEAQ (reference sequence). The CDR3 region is CASSSGDVRGNTEAFF. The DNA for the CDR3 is TGTGCCAGCAGCTCAGGGGACGTCCGTGGCAACACTGAAGCTTTCTTT. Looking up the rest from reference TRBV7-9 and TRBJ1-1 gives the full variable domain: DTGVSQNPRHKITKRGQNVTFRCDPISEHNRLYWYRQTLGQGPEFLTYFQNEAQLEKSRLLSDRFSAERPKGSFSTLEIQRTEQGDSAMYLCASSSGDVRGNTEAFFGQGTRLTVV.

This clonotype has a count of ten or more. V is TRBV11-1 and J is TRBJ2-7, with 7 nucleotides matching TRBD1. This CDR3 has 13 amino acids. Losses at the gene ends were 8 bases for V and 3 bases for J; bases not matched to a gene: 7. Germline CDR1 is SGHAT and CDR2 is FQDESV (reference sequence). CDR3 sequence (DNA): TGTGCCAGCGCTAAGACAGGGAGCTACGAGCAGTACTTC. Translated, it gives CASAKTGSYEQYF.

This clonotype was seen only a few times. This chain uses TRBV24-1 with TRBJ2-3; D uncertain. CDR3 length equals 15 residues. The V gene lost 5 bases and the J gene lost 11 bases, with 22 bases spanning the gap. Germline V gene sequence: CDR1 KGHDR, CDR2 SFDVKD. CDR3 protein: CATSALTLGGSEQYF. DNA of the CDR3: TGTGCCACCAGTGCCTTGACCCTGGGTGGATCGGAGCAGTATTTT.

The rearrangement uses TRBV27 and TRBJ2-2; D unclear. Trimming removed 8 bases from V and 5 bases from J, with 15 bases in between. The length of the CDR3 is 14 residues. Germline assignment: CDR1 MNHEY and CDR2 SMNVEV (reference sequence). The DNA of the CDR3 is TGTGCCAGCGCCGCCTTGTGGGGAACCGGGGAGCTGTTTTTT. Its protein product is CASAALWGTGELFF.

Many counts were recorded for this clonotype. The CDR3 spells CASSQILGVSPLHF. The CDR3 DNA follows: TGTGCCAGCAGCCAAATCTTGGGGGTTTCACCCCTCCACTTT. This chain links TRBV11-2 with TRBJ1-6, with a possible D match to TRBD1 (5 bases). Trimming shortened V by 5 bases and J by 9 bases, and 14 bases separated the two germline ends. Germline-derived CDR1 and CDR2 are SGHAT and FQNNGV. The CDR3 consists of 14 residues.

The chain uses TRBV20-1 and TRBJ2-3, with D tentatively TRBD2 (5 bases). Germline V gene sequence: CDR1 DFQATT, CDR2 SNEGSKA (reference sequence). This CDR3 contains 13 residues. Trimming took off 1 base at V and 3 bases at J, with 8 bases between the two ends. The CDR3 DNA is TGCAGTGCTAGAGGGACGGGGACAGATACGCAGTATTTT. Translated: CSARGTGTDTQYF.

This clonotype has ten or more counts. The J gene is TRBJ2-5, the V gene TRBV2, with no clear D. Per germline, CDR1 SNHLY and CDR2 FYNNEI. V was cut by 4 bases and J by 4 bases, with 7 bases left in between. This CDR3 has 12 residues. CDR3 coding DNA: TGTGCCAGCAGTGTTGACGTAGAGACCCAGTACTTC. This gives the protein CASSVDVETQYF.

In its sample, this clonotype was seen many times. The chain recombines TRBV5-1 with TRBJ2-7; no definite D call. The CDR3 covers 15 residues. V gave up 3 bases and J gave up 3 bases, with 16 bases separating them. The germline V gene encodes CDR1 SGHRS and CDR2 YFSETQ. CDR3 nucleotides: TGCGCCAGCAGCTGGCAAACCCATAGAAACTACGAGCAGTACTTC. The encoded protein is CASSWQTHRNYEQYF. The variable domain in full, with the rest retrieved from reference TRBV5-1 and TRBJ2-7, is KAGVTQTPRYLIKTRGQQVTLSCSPISGHRSVSWYQQTPGQGLQFLFEYFSETQRNKGNFPGRFSGRQFSNSRSEMNVSTLELGDSALYLCASSWQTHRNYEQYFGPGTRLTVT.

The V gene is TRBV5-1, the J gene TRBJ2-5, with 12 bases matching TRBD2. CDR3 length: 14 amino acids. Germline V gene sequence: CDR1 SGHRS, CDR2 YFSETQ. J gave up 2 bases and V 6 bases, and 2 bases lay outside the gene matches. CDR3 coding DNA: TGCGCCAGCATGGGGACTAGCGGGCAAGAGACCCAGTACTTC. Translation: CASMGTSGQETQYF. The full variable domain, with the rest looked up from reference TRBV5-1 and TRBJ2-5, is KAGVTQTPRYLIKTRGQQVTLSCSPISGHRSVSWYQQTPGQGLQFLFEYFSETQRNKGNFPGRFSGRQFSNSRSEMNVSTLELGDSALYLCASMGTSGQETQYFGPGTRLLVL.

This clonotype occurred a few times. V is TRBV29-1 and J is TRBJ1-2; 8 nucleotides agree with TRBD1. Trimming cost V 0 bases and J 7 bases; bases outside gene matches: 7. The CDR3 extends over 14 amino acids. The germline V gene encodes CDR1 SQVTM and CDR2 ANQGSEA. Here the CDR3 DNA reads TGCAGCGTTGAAGATCTGCCAGGGACAGGTGGCTACACCTTC. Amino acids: CSVEDLPGTGGYTF.

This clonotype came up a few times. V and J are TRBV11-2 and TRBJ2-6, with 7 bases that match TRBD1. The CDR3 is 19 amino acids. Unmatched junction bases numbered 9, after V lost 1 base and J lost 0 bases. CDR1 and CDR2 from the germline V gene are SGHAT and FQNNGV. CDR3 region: CASSLGKGGLHSGANVLTF. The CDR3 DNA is TGTGCCAGCAGCTTAGGGAAAGGGGGCCTCCACTCTGGGGCCAACGTCCTGACTTTC.

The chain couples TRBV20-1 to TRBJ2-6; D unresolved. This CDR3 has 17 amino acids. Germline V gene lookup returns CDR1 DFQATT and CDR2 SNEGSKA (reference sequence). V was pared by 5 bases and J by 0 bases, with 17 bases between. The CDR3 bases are TGCAGTGCTGAGCCCAGGCAGCTAAGCTCTGGGGCCAACGTCCTGACTTTC. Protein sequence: CSAEPRQLSSGANVLTF.

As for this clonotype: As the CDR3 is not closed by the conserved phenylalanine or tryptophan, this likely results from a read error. The CDR3, as DNA: TGTGCCAGCATCCTCCGAGGATATAACTATGGCTACACCTCC. As protein: CASILRGYNYGYTS. The chain couples TRBV5-6 to TRBJ1-2; D is unclear. Germline CDR1 reads SGHDT; CDR2 reads YYEEEE. V lost 6 bases and J 1 base, leaving 13 bases between the germline ends. The CDR3 has 14 amino acids.

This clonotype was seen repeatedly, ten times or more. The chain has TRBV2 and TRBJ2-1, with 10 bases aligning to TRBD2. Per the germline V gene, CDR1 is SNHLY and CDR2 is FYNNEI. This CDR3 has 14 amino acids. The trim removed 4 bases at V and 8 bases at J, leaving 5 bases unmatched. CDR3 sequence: CASSALAGADEQFF. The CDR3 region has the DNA TGTGCCAGCAGTGCCCTAGCGGGAGCCGATGAGCAGTTCTTC.

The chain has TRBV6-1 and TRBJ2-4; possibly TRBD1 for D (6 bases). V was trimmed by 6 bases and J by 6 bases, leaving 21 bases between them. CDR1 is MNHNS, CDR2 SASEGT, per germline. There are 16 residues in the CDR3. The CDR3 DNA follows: TGTGCCAGCAGCATTGGTATGGGACACTCGGGAAACATTCAGTACTTC. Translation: CASSIGMGHSGNIQYF.

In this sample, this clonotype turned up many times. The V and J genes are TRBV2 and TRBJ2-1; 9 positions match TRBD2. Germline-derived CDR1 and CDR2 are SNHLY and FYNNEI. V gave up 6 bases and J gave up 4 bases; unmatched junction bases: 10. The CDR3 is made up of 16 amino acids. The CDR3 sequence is CASRALAGTDYNEQFF. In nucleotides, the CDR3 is TGTGCCAGCAGGGCCCTAGCGGGGACTGATTACAATGAGCAGTTCTTC.

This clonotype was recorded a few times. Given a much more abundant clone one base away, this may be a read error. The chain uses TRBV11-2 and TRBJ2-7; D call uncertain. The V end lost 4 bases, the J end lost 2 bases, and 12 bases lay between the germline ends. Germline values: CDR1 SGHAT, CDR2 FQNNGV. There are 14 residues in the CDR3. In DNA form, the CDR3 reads TGTGCCAGCAGCTCCGGACCCCTCCCCTACGAGCAGTACTTC. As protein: CASSSGPLPYEQYF.